This entry is about one T cell receptor beta chain. This entry is derived from a study of blood T cell repertoires in COVID-19. Study information: Acute and convalescent COVID-19 specimens originated in the United States, Italy and Spain. The cDNA or gDNA used as material had been derived from T cells, B-cell-depleted T cells, or PBMCs.

Germline trimming cut 2 bases from V and 5 bases from J; bases unmatched to any gene: 0. Germline assignment: CDR1 KGHSH and CDR2 LQKENI. The CDR3 is made up of 12 amino acids. Original processing notes: Reference gene primer amplification gave estimated nucleated cell counts. TCRdb's copy holds only in-frame clones and misses some; the assay was immunoSEQ multiplex PCR. For V, J and clone size, that table is used; D and trimming come from the DNA. The sample lists roughly 150,000 clones; 80% to 85% were seen once. The sequence came from a man between 65 and 80 years old with active or convalescent COVID-19. This chain connects TRBV18 to TRBJ2-7, with 7 bases aligning to TRBD1. Material: peripheral blood. The CDR3 sequence is CASSPGTDEQYF. CDR3 coding DNA: TGTGCCAGCTCACCAGGGACAGACGAGCAGTACTTC.